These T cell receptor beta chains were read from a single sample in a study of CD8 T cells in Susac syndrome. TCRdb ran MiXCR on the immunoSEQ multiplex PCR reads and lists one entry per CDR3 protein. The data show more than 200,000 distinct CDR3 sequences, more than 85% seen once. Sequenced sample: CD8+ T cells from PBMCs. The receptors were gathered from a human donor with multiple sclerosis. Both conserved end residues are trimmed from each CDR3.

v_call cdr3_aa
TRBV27 ASSSLESSRSGYT
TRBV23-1 ASSQSKQLPAKNIQY
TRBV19 ASSGLAGTYNEQF
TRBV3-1 ASSGGESSQH
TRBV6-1 ASSELGARPTQY
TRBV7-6 ASSDGVSYEQY
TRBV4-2 ASSHDQETQY
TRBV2 ASSEPAKGF
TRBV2 ASPVKGRGNNEQF
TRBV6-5 ASSARFDEQY
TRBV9 ASSVGGAPTDTQY
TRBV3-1 ASSQGTSGVNEQF
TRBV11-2 ASSSYGTVASYEQY
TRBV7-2 ASSWTGVNTEAF
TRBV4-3 ASSHGPDRGQDEQY
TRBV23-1 ASSRWGQGFFYGYT
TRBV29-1 SVVRDNSYNEQF
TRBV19 ASSPQLGGGPSEQY